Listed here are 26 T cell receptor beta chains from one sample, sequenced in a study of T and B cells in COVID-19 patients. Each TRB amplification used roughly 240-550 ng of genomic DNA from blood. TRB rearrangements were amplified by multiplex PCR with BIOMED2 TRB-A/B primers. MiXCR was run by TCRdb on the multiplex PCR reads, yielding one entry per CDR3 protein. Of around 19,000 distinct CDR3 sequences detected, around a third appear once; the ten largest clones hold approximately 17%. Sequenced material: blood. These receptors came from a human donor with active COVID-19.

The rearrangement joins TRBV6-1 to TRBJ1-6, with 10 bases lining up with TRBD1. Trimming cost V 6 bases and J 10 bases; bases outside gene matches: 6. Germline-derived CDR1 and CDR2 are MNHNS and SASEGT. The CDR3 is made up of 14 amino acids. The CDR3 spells CASSLDRGYSPLHF. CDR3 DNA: TGTGCCAGCAGCCTGGACAGGGGGTACTCACCCCTCCACTTT.

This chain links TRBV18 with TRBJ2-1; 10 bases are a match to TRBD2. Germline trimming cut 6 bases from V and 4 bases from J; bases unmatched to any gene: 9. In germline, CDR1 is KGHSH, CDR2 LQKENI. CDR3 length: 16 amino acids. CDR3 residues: CASSLPGLASYNEQFF. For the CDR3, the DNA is TGTGCCAGCTCTCTTCCGGGACTAGCGTCATACAATGAGCAGTTCTTC.

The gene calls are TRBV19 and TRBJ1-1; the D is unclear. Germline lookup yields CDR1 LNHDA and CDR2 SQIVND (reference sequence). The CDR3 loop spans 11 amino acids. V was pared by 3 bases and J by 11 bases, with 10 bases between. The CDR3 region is CASSILGGAFF. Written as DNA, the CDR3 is TGTGCCAGTAGTATCCTAGGAGGGGCTTTCTTT.

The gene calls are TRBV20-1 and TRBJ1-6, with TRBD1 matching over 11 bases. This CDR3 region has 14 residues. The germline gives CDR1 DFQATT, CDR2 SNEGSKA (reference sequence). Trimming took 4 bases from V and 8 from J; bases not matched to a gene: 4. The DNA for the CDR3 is TGCAGTGCTAAGCCGGGACAGGGGGATTCACCCCTCCACTTT. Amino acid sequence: CSAKPGQGDSPLHF.

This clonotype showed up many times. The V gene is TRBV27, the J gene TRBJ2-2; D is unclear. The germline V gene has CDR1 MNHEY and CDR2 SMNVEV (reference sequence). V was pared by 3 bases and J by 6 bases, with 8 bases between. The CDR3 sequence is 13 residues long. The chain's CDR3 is CASSFGVAGELFF. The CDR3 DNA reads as TGTGCCAGCAGTTTTGGGGTTGCCGGGGAGCTGTTTTTT.

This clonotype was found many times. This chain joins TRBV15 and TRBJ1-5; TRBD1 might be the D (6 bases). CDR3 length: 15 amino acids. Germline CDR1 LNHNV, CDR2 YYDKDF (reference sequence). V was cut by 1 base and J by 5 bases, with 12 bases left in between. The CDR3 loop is CATSRVGQRDQPQHF. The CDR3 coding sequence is TGTGCCACCAGCAGAGTCGGACAGAGGGATCAGCCCCAGCATTTT.

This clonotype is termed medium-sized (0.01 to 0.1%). For the CDR3, the DNA is TGTGCCAGTAGTGCCGGGACAGGGACGGGGGATGGCAATCAGCCCCAGCATTTT. Amino acids: CASSAGTGTGDGNQPQHF. The chain couples TRBV19 to TRBJ1-5; 9 bases are shared with TRBD1. The CDR3 runs to 18 residues. Looked up from germline, CDR1 is LNHDA and CDR2 is SQIVND (reference sequence). J was trimmed by 2 bases and V by 5 bases; bases with no gene match: 13.

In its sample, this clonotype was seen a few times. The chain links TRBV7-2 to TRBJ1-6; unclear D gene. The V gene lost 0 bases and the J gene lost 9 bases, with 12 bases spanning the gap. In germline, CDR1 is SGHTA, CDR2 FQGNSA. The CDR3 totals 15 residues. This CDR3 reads CASSLAGGRGSPLHF. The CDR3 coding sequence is TGTGCCAGCAGCTTAGCTGGAGGGCGGGGTTCACCCCTCCACTTT.

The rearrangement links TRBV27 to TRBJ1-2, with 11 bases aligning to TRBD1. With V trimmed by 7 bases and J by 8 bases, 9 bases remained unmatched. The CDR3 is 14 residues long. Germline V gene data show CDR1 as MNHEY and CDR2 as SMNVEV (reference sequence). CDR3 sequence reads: CASKKDRGHWGYTF. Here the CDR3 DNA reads TGTGCCAGCAAAAAGGACAGGGGGCATTGGGGCTACACCTTC.

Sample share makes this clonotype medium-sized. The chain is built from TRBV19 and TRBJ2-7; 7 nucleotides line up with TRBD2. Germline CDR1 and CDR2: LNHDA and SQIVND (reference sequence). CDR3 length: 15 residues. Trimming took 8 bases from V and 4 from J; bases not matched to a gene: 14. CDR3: CASQRGPTGLYEQYF. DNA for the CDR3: TGTGCCAGTCAGCGGGGCCCTACTGGACTGTACGAGCAGTACTTC.

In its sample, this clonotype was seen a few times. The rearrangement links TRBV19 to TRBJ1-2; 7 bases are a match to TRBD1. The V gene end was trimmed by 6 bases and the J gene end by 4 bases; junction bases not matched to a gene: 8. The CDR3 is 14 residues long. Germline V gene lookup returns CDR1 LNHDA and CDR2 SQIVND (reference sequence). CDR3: CASSPTGEAYGYTF. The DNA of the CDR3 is TGTGCCAGTAGCCCTACAGGGGAGGCCTATGGCTACACCTTC.

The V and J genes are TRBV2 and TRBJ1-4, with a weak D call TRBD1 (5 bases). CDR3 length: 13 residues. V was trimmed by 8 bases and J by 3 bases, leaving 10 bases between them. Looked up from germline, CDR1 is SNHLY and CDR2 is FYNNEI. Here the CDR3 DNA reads TGTGCCAGCGGTTGGGGCTCTAATGAAAAACTGTTTTTT. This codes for CASGWGSNEKLFF.

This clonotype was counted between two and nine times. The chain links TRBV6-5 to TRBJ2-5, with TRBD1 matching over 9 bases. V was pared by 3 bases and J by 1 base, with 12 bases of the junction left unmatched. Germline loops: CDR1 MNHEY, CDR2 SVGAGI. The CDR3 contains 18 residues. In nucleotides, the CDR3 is TGTGCCAGCAGTTATTCGGGGACAGGGTTATTTTCCCAAGAGACCCAGTACTTC. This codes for CASSYSGTGLFSQETQYF.

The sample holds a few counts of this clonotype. The CDR3 nucleotides are TGTGCCAGCAGCTCCCGGGACAAACAAGAGACCCAGTACTTC. Residues: CASSSRDKQETQYF. This chain connects TRBV13 to TRBJ2-5; D possibly corresponds to TRBD1 (6 bases). This CDR3 is 14 amino acids long. V was trimmed by 4 bases and J by 2 bases, leaving 11 bases between them. CDR1 and CDR2 (germline): PRHDT, FYEKMQ (reference sequence).

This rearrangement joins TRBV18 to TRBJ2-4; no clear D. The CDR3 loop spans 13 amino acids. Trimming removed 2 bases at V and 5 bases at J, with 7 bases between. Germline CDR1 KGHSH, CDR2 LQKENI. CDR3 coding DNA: TGTGCCAGCTCACCAGTCTATGAAAACATTCAGTACTTC. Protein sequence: CASSPVYENIQYF.

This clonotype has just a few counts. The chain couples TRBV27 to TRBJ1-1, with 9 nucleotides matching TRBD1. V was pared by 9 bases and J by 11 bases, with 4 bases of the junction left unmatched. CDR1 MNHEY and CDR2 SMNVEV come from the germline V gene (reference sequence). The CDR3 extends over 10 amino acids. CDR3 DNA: TGTGCCAGGGATGACAGGGGGGCTTTCTTT. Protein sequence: CARDDRGAFF.

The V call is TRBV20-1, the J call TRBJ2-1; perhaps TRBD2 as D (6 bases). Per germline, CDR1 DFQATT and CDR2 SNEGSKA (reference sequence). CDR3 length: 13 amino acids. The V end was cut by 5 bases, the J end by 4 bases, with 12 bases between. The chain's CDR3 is CSARRDLYNEQFF. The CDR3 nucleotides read TGCAGTGCTCGACGGGACTTGTACAATGAGCAGTTCTTC.

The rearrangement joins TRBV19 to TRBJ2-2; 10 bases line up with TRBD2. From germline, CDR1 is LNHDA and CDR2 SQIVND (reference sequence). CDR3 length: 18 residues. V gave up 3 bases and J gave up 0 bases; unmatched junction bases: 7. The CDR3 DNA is TGTGCCAGTAGTATTCTAGCGGGGGCTATCGCGAACACCGGGGAGCTGTTTTTT. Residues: CASSILAGAIANTGELFF.

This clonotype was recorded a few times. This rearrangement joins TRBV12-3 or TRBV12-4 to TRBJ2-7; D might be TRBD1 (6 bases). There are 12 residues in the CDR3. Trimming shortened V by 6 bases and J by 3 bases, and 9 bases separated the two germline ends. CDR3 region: CASSPTGYEQYF. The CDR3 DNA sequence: TGTGCCAGCAGCCCGACAGGCTACGAGCAGTACTTC.

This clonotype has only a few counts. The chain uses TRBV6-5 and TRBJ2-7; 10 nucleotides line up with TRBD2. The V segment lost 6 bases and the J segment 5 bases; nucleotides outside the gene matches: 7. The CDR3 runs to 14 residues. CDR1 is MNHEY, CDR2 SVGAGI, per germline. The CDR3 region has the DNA TGTGCCAGCAGCAGACTAGCGGGCGCAAACGAGCAGTACGTC. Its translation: CASSRLAGANEQYV.

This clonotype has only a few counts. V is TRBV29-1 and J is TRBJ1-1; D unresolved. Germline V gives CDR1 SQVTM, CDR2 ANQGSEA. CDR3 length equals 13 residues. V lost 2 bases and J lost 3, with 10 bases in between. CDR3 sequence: CSVEKERDTEAFF. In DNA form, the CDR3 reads TGCAGCGTTGAAAAGGAAAGGGACACTGAAGCTTTCTTT.

The CDR3 spells CASRAGTTSTGELFF. The CDR3 coding sequence is TGCGCCAGCAGGGCCGGGACAACAAGCACCGGGGAGCTGTTTTTT. This sequence joins TRBV10-1 and TRBJ2-2; maybe TRBD1 (6 bases). The CDR3 is 15 residues long. Germline-derived CDR1 and CDR2 are WNHNN and SYGVQD (reference sequence). The ends were cut back, 6 bases at V and 4 bases at J, with 15 bases in the middle.

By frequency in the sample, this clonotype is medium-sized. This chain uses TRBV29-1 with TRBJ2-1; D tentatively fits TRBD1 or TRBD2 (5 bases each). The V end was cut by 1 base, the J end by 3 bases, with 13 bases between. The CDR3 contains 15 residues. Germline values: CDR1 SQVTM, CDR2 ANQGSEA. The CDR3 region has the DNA TGCAGCGTTGAAGGGGGGTCGAATTTCTACAATGAGCAGTTCTTC. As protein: CSVEGGSNFYNEQFF.

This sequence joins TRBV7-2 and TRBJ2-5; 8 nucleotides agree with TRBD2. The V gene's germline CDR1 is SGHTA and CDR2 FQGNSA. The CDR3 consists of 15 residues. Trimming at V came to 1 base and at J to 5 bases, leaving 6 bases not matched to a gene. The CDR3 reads CASSLGAGDPETQYF. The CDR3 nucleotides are TGTGCCAGCAGCTTAGGAGCGGGGGATCCTGAGACCCAGTACTTC.

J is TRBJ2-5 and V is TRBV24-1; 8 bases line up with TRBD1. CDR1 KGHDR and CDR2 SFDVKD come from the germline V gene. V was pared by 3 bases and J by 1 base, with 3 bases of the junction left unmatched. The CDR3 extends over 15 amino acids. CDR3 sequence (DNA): TGTGCCACCAGTGATCTTGGGACAGGCCAAGAGACCCAGTACTTC. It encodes CATSDLGTGQETQYF.

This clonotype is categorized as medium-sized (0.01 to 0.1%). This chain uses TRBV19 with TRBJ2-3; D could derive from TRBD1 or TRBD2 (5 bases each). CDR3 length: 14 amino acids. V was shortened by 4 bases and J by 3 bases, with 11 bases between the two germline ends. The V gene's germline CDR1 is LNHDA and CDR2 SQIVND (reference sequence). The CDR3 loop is CASSTPGTTDTQYF. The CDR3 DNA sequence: TGTGCCAGTAGTACTCCAGGGACGACAGATACGCAGTATTTT.